The 18 T cell receptor beta chains presented below share a single source sample, sequenced in a study of circulating and synovial CD4+ cells in juvenile arthritis (dated by TCRdb to 2013 to 2016). Receptor amplification or capture employed the immunoSEQ multiplex PCR assay. TCRdb re-hosts the immuneACCESS table, in-frame sequences only. Its copies lack some clones; in the studies checked, an unresolved V gene accounts for under half of them, and the cause for the rest is not known. This sample holds some 35,000 clones; approximately 94% were observed only once. Around 0.64% of the sample lies in the top ten. Material: CD4+ T cells from blood. These receptors were collected from a human donor with juvenile idiopathic arthritis.

This rearrangement joins TRBV11-3 to TRBJ1-1, with unresolved D. Per germline, CDR1 SGHNT and CDR2 YENEEA. The length of the CDR3 is 15 residues. Trimming removed 0 bases from V and 0 bases from J, with 8 bases in between. The CDR3 protein is CASSLDGVLNTEAFF. The CDR3 nucleotides read TGTGCCAGCAGCTTAGACGGGGTCTTGAACACTGAAGCTTTCTTT.

V is TRBV4-3 and J is TRBJ1-2, with a tentative D call TRBD1 (5 bases). The CDR3 extends over 14 amino acids. The V gene lost 0 bases and the J gene lost 6 bases, with 11 bases spanning the gap. CDR1 LGHNA and CDR2 YSLEER come from the germline V gene. The CDR3 DNA reads as TGCGCCAGCAGCCAAGATAAGGCAGGGAATGGCTACACCTTC. It yields the protein CASSQDKAGNGYTF.

This chain links TRBV7-9 with TRBJ2-3; TRBD2 matches 7 bases. This CDR3 spans 15 amino acids. The germline V gene encodes CDR1 SEHNR and CDR2 FQNEAQ (reference sequence). J gave up 2 bases and V 4 bases, and 6 bases lay outside the gene matches. This CDR3 is CASSWDYPFTDTQYF. CDR3 bases: TGTGCCAGCAGCTGGGACTACCCATTCACAGATACGCAGTATTTT.

This clone was detected once. The chain combines TRBV11-3 with TRBJ1-6, with 7 positions matching TRBD1. This CDR3 is 13 amino acids long. V was pared by 3 bases and J by 7 bases, with 0 bases of the junction left unmatched. Germline assignment: CDR1 SGHNT and CDR2 YENEEA. The CDR3 reads CASSLTGNSPLHF. The CDR3 DNA sequence: TGTGCCAGCAGCTTGACAGGGAATTCACCCCTCCACTTT.

This clone was seen only once. The rearrangement links TRBV5-4 to TRBJ2-7, with D possibly TRBD2 on 5 matching bases. V lost 4 bases and J lost 5, with 16 bases in between. The CDR3 loop spans 14 amino acids. Germline V gene data show CDR1 as SGHNT and CDR2 as YYREEE (reference sequence). The CDR3 DNA reads TGTGCCAGCAGCCCGAGAGGGCAAAGGGACGAGCAGTACTTC. Protein: CASSPRGQRDEQYF.

The chain joins TRBV2 to TRBJ2-2; a weak D match, TRBD2 (6 bases). Germline CDR1 is SNHLY and CDR2 is FYNNEI. V dropped 8 bases and J dropped 8 bases, with 12 bases sitting between them. The CDR3 is 12 residues long. Here the CDR3 reads CASAREEGELFF. CDR3 DNA sequence: TGTGCCAGCGCCAGGGAGGAGGGGGAGCTGTTTTTT.

The chain has TRBV14 and TRBJ2-7; D remains ambiguous. The CDR3 is 12 residues long. The V end was cut by 4 bases, the J end by 4 bases, with 8 bases between. Germline lookup yields CDR1 SGHDN and CDR2 FVKESK. The DNA of the CDR3 is TGTGCCAGCAGCCTGACACCTTACGAGCAGTACTTC. Translating it yields CASSLTPYEQYF.

V is TRBV7-3 and J is TRBJ2-7; 11 bases are shared with TRBD1. This CDR3 is 17 amino acids long. Germline V lookup: CDR1 SGHTA, CDR2 FQGTGA. The junction had 6 bases not matched to a gene; V was cut back by 0 bases and J by 2 bases. The CDR3 loop is CASSLTGGDRGTYEQYF. The DNA for the CDR3 is TGTGCCAGCAGCTTAACGGGTGGGGACAGGGGGACCTACGAGCAGTACTTC.

This clone was detected once. The chain employs TRBV5-1 and TRBJ2-5; the D gene is possibly TRBD2 (5 bases). From germline, CDR1 is SGHRS and CDR2 YFSETQ. This CDR3 has 15 residues. V was pared by 0 bases and J by 6 bases, with 15 bases between. The DNA of the CDR3 is TGCGCCAGCAGCTTGGTTAACGGGGTGGGCCAGACCCAGTACTTC. It is translated as CASSLVNGVGQTQYF.

This sequence joins TRBV5-1 and TRBJ1-4; TRBD1 matches at 8 bases. The CDR3 has 15 residues. Per germline, CDR1 SGHRS and CDR2 YFSETQ. Unmatched junction bases numbered 5, after V lost 0 bases and J lost 7 bases. The DNA for the CDR3 is TGCGCCAGCAGCTTGGGGGGACAGGAAGGTGAAAAACTGTTTTTT. Its translation: CASSLGGQEGEKLFF. Variable domain in full (rest from reference TRBV5-1 and TRBJ1-4): KAGVTQTPRYLIKTRGQQVTLSCSPISGHRSVSWYQQTPGQGLQFLFEYFSETQRNKGNFPGRFSGRQFSNSRSEMNVSTLELGDSALYLCASSLGGQEGEKLFFGSGTQLSVL.

The rearrangement joins TRBV5-8 to TRBJ1-4; D may be TRBD1 (6 bases). Germline-derived CDR1 and CDR2 are SGHTS and YDEGEE. The CDR3 totals 15 residues. V was cut by 6 bases and J by 5 bases, with 17 bases left in between. The chain's CDR3 is CASNLLQGINEKLFF. The CDR3 DNA sequence: TGTGCCAGCAACTTATTACAGGGTATCAATGAAAAACTGTTTTTT. The complete variable domain, with remaining parts taken from reference TRBV5-8 and TRBJ1-4, reads EAGVTQSPTHLIKTRGQQATLRCSPISGHTSVYWYQQALGLGLQFLLWYDEGEERNRGNFPPRFSGRQFPNYSSELNVNALELEDSALYLCASNLLQGINEKLFFGSGTQLSVL.

This clone was detected only a few times. The chain has TRBV6-6 and TRBJ1-5, with D possibly being TRBD1 (5 bases). The CDR3 sequence is 15 residues long. CDR1 is MNHNY and CDR2 is SVGAGI in the germline V gene (reference sequence). The V and J ends lost 4 bases and 1 base respectively, with 11 bases between them. The CDR3 DNA reads TGTGCCAGCAGTTTAAGGGGTGGAAGCAATCAGCCCCAGCATTTT. It translates to CASSLRGGSNQPQHF.

The rearrangement uses TRBV23-1 and TRBJ2-1; the D gene is possibly TRBD2 (6 bases). TRBV23-1 is noted as an ORF with a role that remains uncertain. The CDR3 consists of 17 residues. Trimming shortened V by 0 bases and J by 0 bases, and 12 bases separated the two germline ends. CDR3 nucleotide sequence: TGCGCCAGCAGTCAATCCGGGACTCTTAACTCCTACAATGAGCAGTTCTTC. Protein product: CASSQSGTLNSYNEQFF.

The genes are TRBV28 and TRBJ2-7; TRBD1 agrees at 11 bases. CDR1 MDHEN and CDR2 SYDVKM come from the germline V gene. This CDR3 is 15 amino acids long. Losses at the gene ends were 6 bases for V and 6 bases for J; bases not matched to a gene: 10. As DNA, the CDR3 is TGTGCCAGCAGCGGCCCCGGGACAGGGGGGTCCGAGCAGTACTTC. Translation: CASSGPGTGGSEQYF. Full variable domain (remainder filled in from reference TRBV28 and TRBJ2-7): DVKVTQSSRYLVKRTGEKVFLECVQDMDHENMFWYRQDPGLGLRLIYFSYDVKMKEKGDIPEGYSVSREKKERFSLILESASTNQTSMYLCASSGPGTGGSEQYFGPGTRLTVT.

Comments on this clone: Sequence at one end of the junction differs from germline and may be a read error. The chain links TRBV25-1 to TRBJ2-2; 9 nucleotides match TRBD1. Germline lookup yields CDR1 MGHDK and CDR2 SYGVNS. This CDR3 region has 16 residues. This CDR3 reads CASSEAGTGRHRGAVF. CDR3 coding DNA: TGTGCCAGCAGTGAAGCTGGGACAGGGAGACACCGGGGAGCTGTTTTT.

This sequence joins TRBV7-2 and TRBJ1-1; D unresolved. In germline, CDR1 is SGHTA, CDR2 FQGNSA. The CDR3 contains 12 residues. Deletions cut 4 bases from V and 8 bases from J, with 11 bases between. CDR3 bases: TGTGCCAGCAGCTCACAGCAGTTCGAAGCTTTCTTT. This encodes CASSSQQFEAFF.

This clone showed up just once. The chain carries TRBV2 and TRBJ2-1; D may match TRBD1 or TRBD2 (9 bases each). The CDR3 sequence is 19 residues long. Looked up from germline, CDR1 is SNHLY and CDR2 is FYNNEI. The V end lost 8 bases, the J end lost 8 bases, and 34 bases lay between the germline ends. CDR3 residues: CASEATGGIAGASMDEQFF. The CDR3 DNA is TGTGCCAGCGAGGCCACAGGGGGCATAGCGGGGGCCTCAATGGATGAGCAGTTCTTC. Together with reference TRBV2 and TRBJ2-1, the CDR3 gives the full variable domain: EPEVTQTPSHQVTQMGQEVILRCVPISNHLYFYWYRQILGQKVEFLVSFYNNEISEKSEIFDDQFSVERPDGSNFTLKIRSTKLEDSAMYFCASEATGGIAGASMDEQFFGPGTRLTVL.

The J gene is TRBJ2-7, the V gene TRBV5-4; D may be TRBD2 (7 bases). Trimming pared 3 bases from V and 1 base from J, leaving 17 bases between. CDR3 length: 16 amino acids. Germline-derived CDR1 and CDR2 are SGHNT and YYREEE (reference sequence). CDR3 region: CASSSPAGATSYEQYF. CDR3 in DNA: TGTGCCAGCAGCTCCCCGGCGGGGGCAACGTCCTACGAGCAGTACTTC.